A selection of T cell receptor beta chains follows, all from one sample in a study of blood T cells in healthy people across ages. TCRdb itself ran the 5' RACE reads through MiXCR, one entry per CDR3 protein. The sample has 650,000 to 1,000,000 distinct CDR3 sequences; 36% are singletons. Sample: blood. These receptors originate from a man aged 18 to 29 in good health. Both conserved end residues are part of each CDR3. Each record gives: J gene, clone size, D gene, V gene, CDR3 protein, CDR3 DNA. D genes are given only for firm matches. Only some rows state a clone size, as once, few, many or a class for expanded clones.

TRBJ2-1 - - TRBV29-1 CSVAAGPNEQFF TGCAGCGTTGCGGCAGGCCCCAATGAGCAGTTCTTC
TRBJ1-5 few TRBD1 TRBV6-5 CASSSGTGGRIDSNQPQHF TGTGCCAGCAGTTCCGGGACAGGGGGCCGAATTGATAGCAATCAGCCCCAGCATTTT
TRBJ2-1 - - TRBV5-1 CASSWESGLEQFF TGCGCCAGCAGCTGGGAAAGCGGATTGGAGCAGTTCTTC
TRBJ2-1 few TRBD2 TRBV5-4 CASSLGAGGLYNEQFF TGTGCCAGCAGCTTGGGAGCGGGGGGTCTCTACAATGAGCAGTTCTTC
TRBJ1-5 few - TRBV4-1 CASNSVLNSNQPQHF TGCGCCAGCAACTCGGTGTTGAATAGCAATCAGCCCCAGCATTTT
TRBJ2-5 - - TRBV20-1 CSARDKGEETQYF TGCAGTGCTAGAGATAAGGGAGAAGAGACCCAGTACTTC
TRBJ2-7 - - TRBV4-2 CASSQDFGGLDNEQYF TGTGCCAGCAGCCAAGATTTCGGGGGGCTGGACAATGAGCAGTACTTC
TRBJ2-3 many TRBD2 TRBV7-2 CASSPRLAGGTDTQYF TGTGCCAGCAGCCCCCGACTAGCGGGGGGAACAGATACGCAGTATTTT
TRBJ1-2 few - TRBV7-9 CASSLPGNGYTF TGTGCCAGCAGCTTACCAGGGAACGGCTACACCTTC
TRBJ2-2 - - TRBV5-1 CASSFTTSTGELFF TGCGCCAGCAGCTTTACGACTAGCACCGGGGAGCTGTTTTTT
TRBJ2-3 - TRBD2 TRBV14 CASSPMTSGRPTDTQYF TGTGCCAGCAGCCCCATGACTAGCGGGAGGCCCACAGATACGCAGTATTTT
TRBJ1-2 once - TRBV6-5 CASSYRWRFGISDYGYTF TGTGCCAGCAGTTATCGGTGGAGGTTCGGGATATCTGACTATGGCTACACCTTC
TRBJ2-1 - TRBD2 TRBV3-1 CASRNQLAGGLNEQFF TGTGCCAGCAGGAATCAACTAGCGGGGGGGCTCAATGAGCAGTTCTTC
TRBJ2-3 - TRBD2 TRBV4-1 CASSQGLAGTTDTQYF TGCGCCAGCAGCCAGGGACTAGCGGGGACCACAGATACGCAGTATTTT
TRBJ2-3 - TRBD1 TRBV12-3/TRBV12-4 CASSLDRGADTQYF TGTGCCAGCAGTCTCGACAGGGGAGCAGATACGCAGTATTTT
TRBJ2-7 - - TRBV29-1 CSVEDERERSSYNEQYF TGCAGCGTTGAAGATGAGCGCGAGCGGAGCTCCTACAATGAGCAGTACTTC
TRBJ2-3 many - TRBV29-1 CSVELSKTTDTQYF TGCAGCGTTGAACTCAGCAAGACCACAGATACGCAGTATTTT
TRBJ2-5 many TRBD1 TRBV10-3 CAISGTGEFQETQYF TGTGCCATCAGTGGGACAGGGGAGTTCCAAGAGACCCAGTACTTC
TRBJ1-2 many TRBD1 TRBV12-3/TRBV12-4 CASSQTGYGYTF TGTGCCAGCAGCCAGACAGGGTATGGCTACACCTTC
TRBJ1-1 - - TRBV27 CASSKGRPNTEAFF TGTGCCAGCAGTAAGGGGCGGCCGAACACTGAAGCTTTCTTT
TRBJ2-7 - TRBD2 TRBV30 CAWSVYWGSGGSAYEQYF TGTGCCTGGAGTGTTTATTGGGGTAGCGGGGGGTCAGCCTACGAGCAGTACTTC
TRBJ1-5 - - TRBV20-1 CSARRIEEQPNQPQHF TGCAGTGCTAGAAGAATCGAGGAACAGCCTAATCAGCCCCAGCATTTT
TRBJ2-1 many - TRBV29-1 CSVEDLRGSSSYNEQFF TGCAGCGTTGAAGATTTGAGGGGGTCGAGCTCCTACAATGAGCAGTTCTTC
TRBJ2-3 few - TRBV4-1 CASSFQGTGTDTQYF TGCGCCAGCAGCTTCCAGGGGACGGGCACAGATACGCAGTATTTT
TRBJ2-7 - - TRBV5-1 CASTLRGGYEQYF TGCGCCAGCACTCTCAGAGGAGGCTACGAGCAGTACTTC
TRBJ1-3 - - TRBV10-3 CAISADTRSGNTIYF TGTGCCATCAGTGCGGACACCCGCTCTGGAAACACCATATATTTT
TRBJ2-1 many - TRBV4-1 CASSQGHQFF TGCGCCAGCAGCCAAGGTCATCAGTTCTTC
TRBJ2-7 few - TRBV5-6 CASRTPGRDYEQYF TGTGCCAGCAGAACCCCGGGACGGGACTACGAGCAGTACTTC
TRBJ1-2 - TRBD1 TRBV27 CASGWGQGDYGYTF TGTGCCAGCGGGTGGGGACAGGGGGACTATGGCTACACCTTC
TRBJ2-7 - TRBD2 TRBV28 CASRTPSSGAYEQYF TGTGCCAGCAGGACTCCCTCTAGCGGCGCTTACGAGCAGTACTTC
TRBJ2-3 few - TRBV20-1 CSAVAADTQYF TGCAGTGCTGTAGCGGCAGATACGCAGTATTTT
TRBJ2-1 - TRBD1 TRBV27 CASSFPTTGTGTDNEQFF TGTGCCAGCAGTTTTCCCACTACCGGGACAGGGACCGACAATGAGCAGTTCTTC
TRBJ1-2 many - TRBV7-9 CASSQSAGINYGYTF TGTGCCAGCAGCCAGAGCGCAGGGATTAACTATGGCTACACCTTC
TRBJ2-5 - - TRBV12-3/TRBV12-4 CASSLTLGPDEQYF TGTGCCAGCAGTTTAACCCTCGGGCCGGATGAGCAGTACTTC
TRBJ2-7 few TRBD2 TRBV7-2 CASSDRAGGTYEQYF TGTGCCAGCAGCGACAGGGCGGGAGGGACCTACGAGCAGTACTTC
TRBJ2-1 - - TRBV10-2 CASSTSRANNEQFF TGCGCCAGCAGCACCTCCCGGGCCAACAATGAGCAGTTCTTC
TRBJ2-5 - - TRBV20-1 CSARSPDKGHQETQYF TGCAGTGCTAGATCGCCGGACAAGGGACATCAAGAGACCCAGTACTTC
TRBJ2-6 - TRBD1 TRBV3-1 CASSQGQGFSGANVLTF TGTGCCAGCAGCCAGGGACAGGGTTTCTCTGGGGCCAACGTCCTGACTTTC
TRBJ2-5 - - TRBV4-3 CASSQDKRSETQYF TGCGCCAGCAGCCAAGATAAGAGGAGCGAGACCCAGTACTTC
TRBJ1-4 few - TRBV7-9 CASSLFERNEKLFF TGTGCCAGCAGCTTGTTCGAGAGAAATGAAAAACTGTTTTTT
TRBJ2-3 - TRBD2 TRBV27 CASSSNPRLARGGYTQYF TGTGCCAGCAGTTCCAACCCCCGACTAGCGCGAGGGGGGTATACGCAGTATTTT
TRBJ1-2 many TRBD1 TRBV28 CASTPWDRAGGYTF TGTGCCAGCACTCCCTGGGACAGGGCGGGTGGCTACACCTTC
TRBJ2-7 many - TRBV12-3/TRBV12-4 CASSPGSSYNEQYF TGTGCCAGCTCACCTGGGAGCTCCTACAATGAGCAGTACTTC
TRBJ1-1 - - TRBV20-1 CSARGGQGWYTEAFF TGCAGTGCTAGAGGAGGGCAGGGGTGGTACACTGAAGCTTTCTTT
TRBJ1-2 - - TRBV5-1 CASSLSQGGYTF TGCGCCAGCAGCTTATCCCAGGGTGGCTACACCTTC
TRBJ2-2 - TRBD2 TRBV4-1 CASRPAGRTGELFF TGCGCCAGCAGGCCAGCGGGGCGGACCGGGGAGCTGTTTTTT